The rows below give T cell receptor beta chains drawn from one sample of a study of CD8 T cells in ankylosing spondylitis. TCRdb called the 5' RACE reads again in MiXCR, with one record for every CDR3 protein. The data hold about 140,000 distinct CDR3 sequences, with under 35% observed a single time. What was sequenced was synovial fluid, either unsorted or a sorted T cell fraction (not recorded which). The receptors were sampled from a male donor with ankylosing spondylitis. CDR3s include the opening cysteine and the closing phenylalanine or tryptophan. The D gene is left open where the match is weak. A row's size may be missing; if present it is once, few, many or a size class.

V	size	J	D	DNA	CDR3
TRBV3-1	many	TRBJ1-1	.	TGTGCCAGCAGCCACCTCCTCCAGAACACTGAAGCTTTCTTT	CASSHLLQNTEAFF
TRBV5-6	.	TRBJ2-3	TRBD2	TGTGCCAGCAGCTTGGAGCTAGCGGGGACAGATACGCAGTATTTT	CASSLELAGTDTQYF
TRBV28	many	TRBJ2-5	.	TGTGCCAGCAGTTTAGTAGGGCGTGGGCGGAGAGAGACACAAGAGACCCAGTACTTC	CASSLVGRGRRETQETQYF
TRBV5-1	.	TRBJ2-7	.	TGCGCCAGCAGCTTGGCCGATGGGTACGAGCAGTACTTC	CASSLADGYEQYF
TRBV10-2	many	TRBJ2-1	TRBD2	TGCGCCAGCAGTGGCAGGACTAGCGGTAATAATGAGCAGTTCTTC	CASSGRTSGNNEQFF
TRBV9	once	TRBJ1-2	.	TGTGCCAGCAGCGTAGGGGACCGGAAGGGCTATGGCTACACCTTC	CASSVGDRKGYGYTF
TRBV4-2	few	TRBJ2-5	TRBD2	TGTGCCAGCAGCCAGGAACTAGCGGGCGAAGAGACCCAGTACTTC	CASSQELAGEETQYF
TRBV5-1	few	TRBJ2-1	TRBD2	TGCGCCAGCAGCTTGGACACTAGCGGGGGGGCGGAGCAGTTCTTC	CASSLDTSGGAEQFF
TRBV21-1	.	TRBJ1-2	.	TGTGCCAGCAGCAAAGTCAACAGACAGCTCTATGGCTACACCTTC	CASSKVNRQLYGYTF
TRBV14	.	TRBJ1-2	TRBD1	TGTGCCAGCAGCCAGACCCGCGGGACAGTACATGGCTACACCTTC	CASSQTRGTVHGYTF
TRBV20-1	many	TRBJ2-5	.	TGCAGTGCTAGTGGGGGTATGGCACTGGAGACCCAGTACTTC	CSASGGMALETQYF
TRBV12-3/TRBV12-4	.	TRBJ2-5	TRBD1	TGTGCCAGCAGTTTGGGACAGGGACGAGTTAAGACCCAGTACTTC	CASSLGQGRVKTQYF
TRBV7-2	.	TRBJ2-1	TRBD2	TGTGCCAGCAGACGAACCGGGACTAGCGGATACAATGAGCAGTTCTTC	CASRRTGTSGYNEQFF
TRBV2	.	TRBJ1-1	TRBD1	TGTGCCAGCAGACACAGGGGAGTTCGCGATAACACTGAAGCTTTCTTT	CASRHRGVRDNTEAFF
TRBV7-9	few	TRBJ1-6	TRBD1	TGTGCCAGCAGCTTGGACAGGGAGAACGCACCCCTCCACTTT	CASSLDRENAPLHF
TRBV20-1	.	TRBJ2-5	TRBD2	TGCAGTGCTCTTCCTAGCGGATCCGGCCAGAAGACCCAGTACTTC	CSALPSGSGQKTQYF
TRBV4-1	many	TRBJ2-1	TRBD2	TGCGCCAGCAGCCAATCGGGGGGGCCGGGCTCCTACAATGAGCAGTTCTTC	CASSQSGGPGSYNEQFF
TRBV21-1	.	TRBJ1-1	.	TGTGCCAGCAGCGCCAGGATGGTAGGGGGCACTGAAGTTTTCTTT	CASSARMVGGTEVFF
TRBV7-6	once	TRBJ2-3	.	TGTGCCAGCAGCTTAGTTGGCGAGACAGATACGCAGTATTTT	CASSLVGETDTQYF
TRBV27	.	TRBJ2-6	.	TGTGCCAGCAGTCGGCTAGCAGGCTCTGGGGCCAACGTCCTGACTTTC	CASSRLAGSGANVLTF
TRBV20-1	few	TRBJ2-5	.	TGCAGTGCGCCGAATCCCGGGACACGGGAAGAGACCCAGTACTTC	CSAPNPGTREETQYF
TRBV7-8	.	TRBJ1-1	.	TGTGCCAGCAGCTTCTCAGGACAGGAAGCTTTCTTT	CASSFSGQEAFF
TRBV9	.	TRBJ1-1	.	TGTGCCAGCAGCGTAGCGGACACTGAAGCTTTCTTT	CASSVADTEAFF
TRBV7-9	many	TRBJ2-1	.	TGTGCCAGCAGCTTATGGCCAGGCTCCTACAATGAGCAGTTCTTC	CASSLWPGSYNEQFF
TRBV5-1	.	TRBJ1-1	.	TGCGCCAGCAGCTTGGCCGGCGAGGGTTCCGCTTTCTTT	CASSLAGEGSAFF
TRBV20-1	.	TRBJ2-1	TRBD2	TGCAGTGCTAGTCGGGGAGCGGGAGTAAATGAGCAGTTCTTC	CSASRGAGVNEQFF
TRBV18	.	TRBJ2-6	.	TGTGCCAGCTCACCACCGGGGGGAGCTCTCCCCTCTGGGGCCAACGTCCTGACTTTC	CASSPPGGALPSGANVLTF
TRBV20-1	many	TRBJ1-1	TRBD1	TGCAGTGCTAGTGGGCAACAGGGGGCTGGGACTGAAGCTTTCTTT	CSASGQQGAGTEAFF
TRBV7-2	few	TRBJ2-2	.	TGTGCCAGCAGCTTAGTGGATCGCACCGGGGAGCTGTTTTTT	CASSLVDRTGELFF
TRBV2	many	TRBJ1-6	.	TGTGCCAGCAGTCAACAGGGTGGGGATTCACCCCTCCACTTT	CASSQQGGDSPLHF
TRBV5-6	many	TRBJ2-7	TRBD2	TGTGCCAGCAGCCGACCGGGACTAGGAATTTTGCAGCAGTACTTC	CASSRPGLGILQQYF
TRBV2	many	TRBJ1-5	TRBD1	TGTGCCAGCCGAAACACCGGGACAGGGTCTAGTCAGCCCCAGCATTTT	CASRNTGTGSSQPQHF
TRBV5-1	.	TRBJ2-1	.	TGCGCCAGCAGCTTGCAGGGGGGGTACAATGAGCAGTTCTTC	CASSLQGGYNEQFF
TRBV30	.	TRBJ2-5	.	TGTGCCTGGAACTTAGGGGCTGGGGAGACCCAGTACTTC	CAWNLGAGETQYF
TRBV12-3/TRBV12-4	.	TRBJ1-1	.	TGTGCCAGCAGTTTTTCGCACACTGAAGCTTTCTTT	CASSFSHTEAFF
TRBV20-1	.	TRBJ1-5	.	TGCAGTGTGACCGGGGGGGGAGGGAATCAGCCCCAGCATTTT	CSVTGGGGNQPQHF
TRBV3-1	.	TRBJ2-5	.	TGTGCCAGCAGCCAAGATCCGGGGCCAGGCAAAGAGACCCAGTACTTC	CASSQDPGPGKETQYF
TRBV27	.	TRBJ1-5	.	TGTGCCAGCAGTTTATGGCCAGACAATCAGCCCCAGCATTTT	CASSLWPDNQPQHF
TRBV20-1	.	TRBJ2-3	TRBD1	TGCAGTGCCACGCGCCGGGACAGGGGCAGAGGTACGCAGTATTTT	CSATRRDRGRGTQYF
TRBV7-8	.	TRBJ2-3	TRBD2	TGTGCCAGCAGCAGAGCGGGGCTCACAGATACGCAGTATTTT	CASSRAGLTDTQYF
TRBV6-1	few	TRBJ1-2	TRBD1	TGTGCCAGCAACATACGGGCCCGGGGACAGGGGGCAGTCTATGGCTACACCTTC	CASNIRARGQGAVYGYTF
TRBV12-3/TRBV12-4	many	TRBJ1-1	TRBD1	TGTGCCAGCAGCCGACCGGCCGGACAGGGGACTGAAGCTTTCTTT	CASSRPAGQGTEAFF
TRBV10-3	.	TRBJ2-5	.	TGTGCCATCTCCCCTGGGGAGACCCAGTACTTC	CAISPGETQYF
TRBV9	few	TRBJ2-2	.	TGTGCCACCGGGGCAGCCGGGGGTACCGGGGAGCTGTTTTTT	CATGAAGGTGELFF
TRBV7-9	many	TRBJ1-2	.	TGTGCCAGCAGCCCCAGGGAGGTGAGAGGCTACACCTTC	CASSPREVRGYTF
TRBV20-1	once	TRBJ2-3	.	TGCAGTGCTAGACCGACACCCGGTACGCAGTATTTT	CSARPTPGTQYF
TRBV5-1	few	TRBJ2-5	.	TGCGCCAGCAGCTTCCTGGGCCAGCCTCCGAATTACCAAGAGACCCAGTACTTC	CASSFLGQPPNYQETQYF
TRBV13	.	TRBJ2-1	TRBD2	TGTGCCAGCAGCTTTAAAGGACTAGCGGGAGGGCCAGCAAATGAGCAGTTCTTC	CASSFKGLAGGPANEQFF
TRBV20-1	.	TRBJ2-7	.	TGCAGTGCTAGAAAGTACGAGCAGTACTTC	CSARKYEQYF
TRBV10-3	.	TRBJ2-7	.	TGTGCCATCAGTGAAGGGGAGGCCCCCTACGAGCAGTACTTC	CAISEGEAPYEQYF
TRBV27	.	TRBJ2-7	TRBD2	TGTGCCAGCGCACATAGGGCTAGCGGTTCCTACGAGCAGTACTTC	CASAHRASGSYEQYF
TRBV27	few	TRBJ1-4	TRBD1	TGTGCCAGCAGTTTATTGGGGGACAGGGTTGGAGAAAAACTGTTTTTT	CASSLLGDRVGEKLFF
TRBV12-3/TRBV12-4	many	TRBJ1-1	.	TGTGCCAGCAGCTTCAAGTCGAACACTGAAGCTTTCTTT	CASSFKSNTEAFF
TRBV20-1	.	TRBJ2-5	TRBD2	TGCAGTGCCTCCGGCGGGGGGCCTCAAGAGACCCAGTACTTC	CSASGGGPQETQYF
TRBV6-2/TRBV6-3	.	TRBJ2-1	.	TGTGCCAGCAGTTACGGGTCCGGGACAGAGCAGTTCTTC	CASSYGSGTEQFF
TRBV2	.	TRBJ2-4	.	TGTGCCAGCAGTGCCGCGGGGAAAAACATTCAGTACTTC	CASSAAGKNIQYF
TRBV4-1	.	TRBJ1-2	.	TGCGCCAGCAGCCAAGCAGGGCCGTATGGCTACACCTTC	CASSQAGPYGYTF
TRBV6-1	.	TRBJ1-2	.	TGTGCCAGCAGCGACGGGGTTTACTATGGCTACACCTTC	CASSDGVYYGYTF